These 2 T cell receptor beta chains were all obtained from the same sample, sequenced in a study of PD-1 blockade in mismatch repair-deficient tumors. Method: immunoSEQ multiplex PCR; TCRdb's copy keeps in-frame clones and lacks some. This table holds more than 85,000 clones, roughly four fifths found once. Specimen: peripheral blood, collected approximately 8 months after starting pembrolizumab. These receptors all stem from an adult with mismatch repair-deficient cancer.

The chain employs TRBV9 and TRBJ2-2; D is ambiguous. The CDR3 covers 14 residues. V lost 3 bases to trimming and J lost 5 bases, with 11 bases between them. Germline-derived CDR1 and CDR2 are SGDLS and YYNGEE. CDR3 amino acids: CASSEESQTGELFF. Here the CDR3 DNA reads TGTGCCAGCAGCGAGGAGTCTCAGACCGGGGAGCTGTTTTTT.

The chain recombines TRBV30 with TRBJ1-1; 7 bases line up with TRBD1. This CDR3 contains 14 residues. Germline V gives CDR1 GTSNPN, CDR2 SVGIG (reference sequence). V dropped 3 bases and J dropped 9; count of bases not matched to a gene: 13. In nucleotides, the CDR3 is TGTGCCTGGAGCTGGCAAGCCGACAGGGCTCAAGCTTTCTTT. It translates to CAWSWQADRAQAFF. The whole variable domain, filled in from reference TRBV30 and TRBJ1-1, reads SQTIHQWPATLVQPVGSPLSLECTVEGTSNPNLYWYRQAAGRGLQLLFYSVGIGQISSEVPQNLSASRPQDRQFILSSKKLLLSDSGFYLCAWSWQADRAQAFFGQGTRLTVV.